One TCR beta chain is described in this entry. Its antigen is unidentified. This specimen comes from a study of response to subunit inactivated influenza vaccine. Study-level points and caveats: The authors offered the suggestion that each seasonal influenza vaccination recruits few new T cells.

V shed 1 base and J shed 0 bases, with 9 bases lying between them. The CDR3 consists of 16 residues. TCRdb used MiXCR to reprocess the RT-PCR reads, holding one entry per CDR3 protein. Counted here are more than 700,000 distinct CDR3 sequences, 21% occurring once; the ten biggest clones make up 10%. Sequenced here: PBMCs from blood, sampled around 5 days after vaccination. This sequence originates from a man aged 50 to 60 who received an inactivated influenza vaccine. The chain is built from TRBV12-3 or TRBV12-4 and TRBJ2-2; D is uncertain. The CDR3 DNA is TGTGCCAGCAGTTTAGGCCAGTTACCGAACACCGGGGAGCTGTTTTTT. Translation gives CASSLGQLPNTGELFF.